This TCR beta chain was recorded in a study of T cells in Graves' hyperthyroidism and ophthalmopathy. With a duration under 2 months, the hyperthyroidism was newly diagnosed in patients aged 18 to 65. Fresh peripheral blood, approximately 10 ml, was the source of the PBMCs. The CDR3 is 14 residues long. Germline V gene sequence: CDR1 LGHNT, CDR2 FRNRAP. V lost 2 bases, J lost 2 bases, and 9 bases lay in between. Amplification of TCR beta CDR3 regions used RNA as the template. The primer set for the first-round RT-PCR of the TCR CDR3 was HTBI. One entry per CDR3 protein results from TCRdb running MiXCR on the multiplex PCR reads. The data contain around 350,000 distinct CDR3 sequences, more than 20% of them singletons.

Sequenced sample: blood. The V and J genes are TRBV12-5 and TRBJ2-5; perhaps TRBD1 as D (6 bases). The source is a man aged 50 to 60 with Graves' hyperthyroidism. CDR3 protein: CASGLPQGQETQYF. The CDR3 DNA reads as TGTGCTAGTGGTTTGCCACAGGGACAAGAGACCCAGTACTTC.